This T cell receptor (beta chain) was identified in a study of blood T cells in healthy people across ages. Study-level findings and limits: Donor CMV status, an unknown factor, possibly confounded changes in expanded clonotypes.

CDR3 size: 12 residues. Germline loops: CDR1 ENHRY, CDR2 SYGVKD. Combining a sample-barcoded 5' primer with a J-beta primer mix, a second PCR ran for roughly 7 to 11 cycles. TCRdb reprocessed the 5' RACE reads with MiXCR, giving one entry per CDR3 protein. The table lists 700,000 to 850,000 distinct CDR3 sequences, 53% of them singletons. This clonotype appeared a few times. What it binds is unknown. The sequence came from an elderly man in good health. Sequencing was performed on blood. V and J are TRBV10-3 and TRBJ2-4; D is possibly TRBD2 (6 bases). The DNA end lines up better with TRBJ2-7; the J call may be wrong. This chain's CDR3 is CATRESHFEQYF. In nucleotides, the CDR3 is TGTGCCACCCGGGAGTCGCATTTCGAGCAGTACTTC.